This entry lists 29 T cell receptor beta chains sequenced from one sample in a study of blood T cell repertoires in COVID-19. Some clones are missing from TCRdb's copy, which holds only in-frame ones; the method was immunoSEQ multiplex PCR. The sample records 80,000 or so clones, around 91% being singletons. Sequencing was carried out using peripheral blood. These receptor sequences come from a woman aged 45-59 years in a cohort sampled during active COVID-19.

The genes are TRBV6-5 and TRBJ2-7, with D possibly TRBD1 on 6 matching bases. CDR3 length: 13 amino acids. Looked up from germline, CDR1 is MNHEY and CDR2 is SVGAGI. V was trimmed by 6 bases and J by 2 bases, leaving 11 bases between them. The CDR3 DNA reads TGTGCCAGCAGCCAGGACAGTCCCTACGAGCAGTACTTC. This codes for CASSQDSPYEQYF.

This rearrangement joins TRBV28 to TRBJ1-6, with D unclear. CDR1 MDHEN and CDR2 SYDVKM come from the germline V gene. The CDR3 is 12 residues long. Trimming pared 2 bases from V and 7 bases from J, leaving 3 bases between. In DNA, the CDR3 is TGTGCCAGCAGTTTACAGAATTCACCCCTCCACTTT. This gives the protein CASSLQNSPLHF.

This chain links TRBV28 with TRBJ1-2; D might be TRBD1 (6 bases). The CDR3 spans 14 residues. CDR1 and CDR2 (germline): MDHEN, SYDVKM. Trimming removed 6 bases at V and 3 bases at J, with 14 bases between. The CDR3 nucleotides are TGTGCCAGCAGACCACAGGGTAGAGACTATGGCTACACCTTC. Its protein product is CASRPQGRDYGYTF.

This chain connects TRBV27 to TRBJ1-6; TRBD1 is a possible D gene (6 bases). Germline loops: CDR1 MNHEY, CDR2 SMNVEV (reference sequence). CDR3 length: 17 amino acids. V gave up 5 bases and J gave up 7 bases, with 21 bases separating them. CDR3: CASSPLLKGGRNSPLHF. As DNA, the CDR3 is TGTGCCAGCAGTCCGCTTCTCAAGGGGGGGAGGAATTCACCCCTCCACTTT.

In DNA form, the CDR3 reads TGTGCCTGGAGTGCCCAGGGGGCGGCGACCCAGTACTTC. Its translation is CAWSAQGAATQYF. This chain uses TRBV30 with TRBJ2-5, with 8 bases identical to TRBD1. The CDR3 runs to 13 residues. The V and J ends lost 1 base and 7 bases, in that order; junction bases with no gene match: 5. Per germline, CDR1 GTSNPN and CDR2 SVGIG (reference sequence).

The rearrangement links TRBV7-3 to TRBJ2-1, with 11 bases that match TRBD1. The CDR3 is 15 amino acids. V gave up 5 bases and J gave up 7 bases; unmatched junction bases: 7. Germline CDR1 and CDR2: SGHTA and FQGTGA. Here the CDR3 reads CASSVGQGARNEQFF. The CDR3 nucleotides are TGTGCCAGCAGCGTAGGACAGGGGGCGAGGAATGAGCAGTTCTTC.

In its sample, this clone was seen a few times. The rearrangement links TRBV28 to TRBJ1-2; 7 nucleotides match TRBD1. The CDR3 runs 13 residues. Germline CDR1 reads MDHEN; CDR2 reads SYDVKM. V lost 6 bases and J lost 11; bases outside the gene matches: 12. CDR3 loop: CASRQDDRAPYTF. The DNA for the CDR3 is TGTGCCAGCAGACAAGATGACAGGGCGCCTTACACCTTC.

This clone was picked up a small number of times. This chain uses TRBV7-9 with TRBJ2-5, with 9 bases aligning to TRBD2. The CDR3 covers 17 residues. The V and J ends lost 2 bases and 4 bases, in that order; junction bases with no gene match: 11. Germline V gives CDR1 SEHNR, CDR2 FQNEAQ (reference sequence). The CDR3 sequence: CASSLRLVIAGVETQYF. In nucleotides, the CDR3 is TGTGCCAGCAGCTTACGTTTGGTTATAGCGGGAGTAGAGACCCAGTACTTC. The variable domain in full, with the rest retrieved from reference TRBV7-9 and TRBJ2-5, is DTGVSQNPRHKITKRGQNVTFRCDPISEHNRLYWYRQTLGQGPEFLTYFQNEAQLEKSRLLSDRFSAERPKGSFSTLEIQRTEQGDSAMYLCASSLRLVIAGVETQYFGPGTRLLVL.

V and J are TRBV9 and TRBJ2-3; 12 bases map to TRBD2. With 4 bases clipped from V and 1 base from J, the junction kept 10 bases outside the gene matches. Germline V gene data show CDR1 as SGDLS and CDR2 as YYNGEE. This CDR3 is 18 amino acids long. The CDR3: CASSPRTSGVIRTDTQYF. The CDR3 bases are TGTGCCAGCAGCCCCCGGACTAGCGGGGTGATCCGCACAGATACGCAGTATTTT. The full variable domain, with the rest looked up from reference TRBV9 and TRBJ2-3, is DSGVTQTPKHLITATGQRVTLRCSPRSGDLSVYWYQQSLDQGLQFLIQYYNGEERAKGNILERFSAQQFPDLHSELNLSSLELGDSALYFCASSPRTSGVIRTDTQYFGPGTRLTVL.

The chain combines TRBV15 with TRBJ1-5; 11 bases are a match to TRBD1. Germline trimming cut 5 bases from V and 10 bases from J; bases unmatched to any gene: 7. This CDR3 is 14 amino acids long. Germline CDR1 reads LNHNV; CDR2 reads YYDKDF (reference sequence). The CDR3: CATSGQGAWLPQHF. CDR3 DNA: TGTGCCACCAGCGGACAGGGGGCCTGGTTACCCCAGCATTTT.

This clone was detected only once. The chain employs TRBV9 and TRBJ2-3, with 11 bases that match TRBD2. CDR3 length equals 19 residues. V shed 4 bases, J shed 2 bases, and the junction held 15 bases outside the gene matches. Per the germline V gene, CDR1 is SGDLS and CDR2 is YYNGEE. The CDR3 sequence is CASSPRLTGTSGLTDTQYF. In DNA, the CDR3 is TGTGCCAGCAGCCCGCGCCTTACCGGGACTAGCGGTCTCACAGATACGCAGTATTTT.

V and J are TRBV11-3 and TRBJ2-7; 11 nucleotides agree with TRBD2. In germline, CDR1 is SGHNT, CDR2 YENEEA. This CDR3 contains 15 residues. V gave up 3 bases and J gave up 3 bases; unmatched junction bases: 4. The CDR3 here is CASSLDLAGGYEQYF. The CDR3 bases are TGTGCCAGCAGCTTGGACCTAGCGGGAGGCTACGAGCAGTACTTC.

V is TRBV4-1 and J is TRBJ2-7, with 9 bases matching TRBD1. Germline values: CDR1 MGHRA, CDR2 YSYEKL. The junction had 4 bases not matched to a gene; V was cut back by 1 base and J by 3 bases. This CDR3 region has 15 residues. The chain's CDR3 is CASSQGQGGFYEQYF. The CDR3 DNA reads as TGCGCCAGCAGCCAAGGACAGGGGGGCTTCTACGAGCAGTACTTC.

Regarding this clone: Sequence at one end of the junction differs from germline and may be a read error. The chain uses TRBV28 and TRBJ1-2, with 8 bases aligning to TRBD1. In germline, CDR1 is MDHEN, CDR2 SYDVKM. The length of the CDR3 is 14 residues. The CDR3 DNA follows: TGTGCCAGCAGTTTATTAGGGACAGGAAATGGTTACACCTTC. This sequence encodes CASSLLGTGNGYTF.

This chain joins TRBV11-2 and TRBJ2-1, with a tentative D call TRBD2 (5 bases). The CDR3 consists of 16 residues. V was pared by 2 bases and J by 5 bases, with 16 bases between. The germline V gene encodes CDR1 SGHAT and CDR2 FQNNGV. The DNA of the CDR3 is TGTGCCAGCAGCTTAAGAAGCGGAGCTCTCCACAATGAGCAGTTCTTC. Protein sequence: CASSLRSGALHNEQFF.

V is TRBV3-1 (or the pseudogene TRBV3-2) and J is TRBJ1-5; D might be TRBD1 (5 bases). This CDR3 region has 14 residues. V shed 0 bases and J shed 7 bases, with 10 bases lying between them. Germline-derived CDR1 and CDR2 are LGHDT and YNNKEL (reference sequence). The CDR3 region is CASSQDTGVQPQHF. The CDR3 nucleotides are TGTGCCAGCAGCCAAGATACGGGGGTGCAGCCCCAGCATTTT.

As regards this clone: Germline and junction disagree at one end, which may indicate a read error. V usage is TRBV7-9 and J usage is TRBJ2-1; D possibly corresponds to TRBD1 (5 bases). Per the germline V gene, CDR1 is SEHNR and CDR2 is FQNEAQ (reference sequence). The CDR3 has 10 residues. CDR3 DNA sequence: TGTGCCAGCAGCTTAACAGGATTTGTCTTC. It encodes CASSLTGFVF.

The gene calls are TRBV30 and TRBJ1-5; 11 bases align to TRBD1. The V segment lost 2 bases and the J segment 7 bases; nucleotides outside the gene matches: 10. This CDR3 has 16 residues. Germline V gene data show CDR1 as GTSNPN and CDR2 as SVGIG (reference sequence). CDR3 in DNA: TGTGCCTGGAGTAGCCCTGGACAGGGGGCCGAGCAGCCCCAGCATTTT. Translated, it gives CAWSSPGQGAEQPQHF.

This chain uses TRBV9 with TRBJ2-4; 7 bases align to TRBD2. From germline, CDR1 is SGDLS and CDR2 YYNGEE. CDR3 size: 16 residues. V trimming: 3 bases; J trimming: 0 bases; junction bases outside the gene matches: 6. CDR3 sequence (DNA): TGTGCCAGCAGCGCCTCTAGCGGTCTAGCCAAAAACATTCAGTACTTC. As protein: CASSASSGLAKNIQYF.

V gene TRBV4-1 combines with J gene TRBJ1-4; no firm D call. V lost 1 base and J lost 10, with 16 bases in between. Germline loops: CDR1 MGHRA, CDR2 YSYEKL. This CDR3 has 15 residues. The CDR3 DNA reads TGCGCCAGCAGCCAAGGGACCGGGGAAGGTGGAAAACTGTTTTTT. Its protein product is CASSQGTGEGGKLFF.

The rearrangement uses TRBV7-8 and TRBJ2-7; 7 positions match TRBD2. The CDR3 covers 17 residues. J lost 2 bases, V lost 5 bases, and 15 bases had no gene match. Germline CDR1 reads SGHVS; CDR2 reads FQNEAQ. This chain's CDR3 is CASSPPATGTKTYEQYF. Here the CDR3 DNA reads TGTGCCAGCAGCCCCCCCGCAACCGGGACTAAAACCTACGAGCAGTACTTC.

This chain connects TRBV3-1 (or the pseudogene TRBV3-2) to TRBJ2-1, with D unresolved. Germline loops: CDR1 LGHDT, CDR2 YNNKEL (reference sequence). The ends were cut back, 1 base at V and 7 bases at J, with 5 bases in the middle. This CDR3 has 12 residues. Here the CDR3 DNA reads TGTGCCAGCAGCCAAGTAATTAATGAGCAGTTCTTC. This codes for CASSQVINEQFF.

This chain uses TRBV15 with TRBJ2-7; TRBD2 is a possible D gene (7 bases). The ends were cut back, 6 bases at V and 3 bases at J, with 18 bases in the middle. The CDR3 runs to 15 residues. Germline V gene data show CDR1 as LNHNV and CDR2 as YYDKDF (reference sequence). CDR3 sequence: CATRGAGRKGYEQYF. CDR3 bases: TGTGCCACCAGGGGGGCCGGGAGGAAAGGCTACGAGCAGTACTTC.

The table lists this clone with a count of one. This chain links TRBV3-1 (or the pseudogene TRBV3-2) with TRBJ2-5; D is perhaps TRBD2 (7 bases). V was pared by 4 bases and J by 5 bases, with 23 bases between. Germline V lookup: CDR1 LGHDT, CDR2 YNNKEL (reference sequence). The CDR3 totals 17 residues. This chain's CDR3 is CASSRTGVGGPGETQYF. Here the CDR3 DNA reads TGTGCCAGCAGCCGGACTGGGGTCGGGGGGCCTGGTGAGACCCAGTACTTC.

This clone was recorded only once. The CDR3 spells CASGLGWTGGLKNIQYF. The CDR3 bases are TGTGCTAGTGGTTTGGGGTGGACAGGGGGCCTCAAAAACATTCAGTACTTC. The chain is built from TRBV12-5 and TRBJ2-4, with TRBD1 identical over 11 bases. Germline V lookup: CDR1 LGHNT, CDR2 FRNRAP. The CDR3 loop spans 17 amino acids. V lost 1 base to trimming and J lost 3 bases; unmatched junction nucleotides: 5.

This clone was detected once. The chain joins TRBV6-5 to TRBJ2-5; 7 bases are shared with TRBD1. There are 13 residues in the CDR3. V shed 10 bases, J shed 4 bases, and the junction held 9 bases outside the gene matches. CDR1 and CDR2 (germline): MNHEY, SVGAGI. For the CDR3, the DNA is TGTGCCACACAAGAGGGGGCCGGAGAGACCCAGTACTTC. The encoded protein is CATQEGAGETQYF.

The V and J genes are TRBV5-1 and TRBJ2-1; TRBD1 matches 8 bases. V gave up 4 bases and J gave up 0 bases; unmatched junction bases: 3. This CDR3 contains 15 residues. The V gene's germline CDR1 is SGHRS and CDR2 YFSETQ. In nucleotides, the CDR3 is TGCGCCAGCAGCCTCGGGACAGGCTCCTACAATGAGCAGTTCTTC. As protein: CASSLGTGSYNEQFF.

This chain uses TRBV28 with TRBJ2-3; TRBD2 matches 7 bases. The CDR3 runs 14 residues. V was clipped by 6 bases and J by 2 bases; unmatched bases: 5. Germline CDR1 and CDR2: MDHEN and SYDVKM. The CDR3 is CASRWGRDTDTQYF. The CDR3 DNA follows: TGTGCCAGCAGATGGGGGAGGGACACAGATACGCAGTATTTT.

The chain uses TRBV28 and TRBJ2-7; D may be TRBD1 (6 bases). The CDR3 is 12 residues long. Germline V lookup: CDR1 MDHEN, CDR2 SYDVKM. V was shortened by 6 bases and J by 2 bases, with 8 bases between the two germline ends. CDR3 amino acids: CASRQGAYEQYF. The DNA for the CDR3 is TGTGCCAGCAGACAGGGAGCCTACGAGCAGTACTTC.